The T cell receptor beta chain described here comes from a study of shared clonotypes between healthy human individuals. TCRdb keeps only in-frame clones here, not all; method: immunoSEQ multiplex PCR. The sample yields some 660,000 clones, around 78% seen once. This clone was seen only a few times. The antigen remains unidentified. Study conclusions and caveats: Depth of sequencing was expected to influence donor clonotype sharing.

Caucasian adults residing in Nashville, Tennessee made up all the donors. The TCR was taken from a woman aged 25 to 39 in good health. The sample taken for sequencing was memory CD4+ T cells sorted from blood. Specified subset: CD45RA-negative fraction.

CDR3 residues: CATSQGEFYGYTF. CDR3 coding DNA: TGTGCCACCTCACAGGGGGAATTCTATGGCTACACCTTC. This chain links TRBV10-3 with TRBJ1-2; 8 nucleotides align to TRBD1. Unmatched junction bases numbered 8, after V lost 10 bases and J lost 4 bases. From germline, CDR1 is ENHRY and CDR2 SYGVKD. The CDR3 is made up of 13 amino acids.